The next 7 T cell receptor beta chains were all read from a single sample in a study of lymphopenia after photon versus proton radiotherapy. Method: immunoSEQ multiplex PCR; TCRdb's copy keeps in-frame clones and lacks some. This repertoire shows more than 60,000 clones, approximately 86% found once; its top ten account for approximately 2.4%. Here the sequenced sample was peripheral blood, taken from a patient treated with photon-based radiotherapy. These receptors were collected from a man aged 35 to 55 with gastric cancer.

V and J are TRBV30 and TRBJ1-1, with TRBD1 as a possible D gene (6 bases). The germline CDR1 and CDR2 sequences are GTSNPN and SVGIG (reference sequence). This CDR3 spans 14 amino acids. V was pared by 5 bases and J by 0 bases, with 13 bases between. The CDR3 reads CAWDRGGLNTEAFF. The CDR3 DNA reads TGTGCCTGGGACCGTGGGGGGCTGAACACTGAAGCTTTCTTT.

The V gene is TRBV14, the J gene TRBJ1-6, with D maybe TRBD1 (5 bases). The V and J ends lost 5 bases and 9 bases respectively, with 11 bases between them. The germline gives CDR1 SGHDN, CDR2 FVKESK. The CDR3 is made up of 13 amino acids. CDR3 protein: CASSRGFGSPLHF. CDR3 sequence (DNA): TGTGCCAGCAGCAGGGGTTTTGGTTCACCCCTCCACTTT.

This clone was picked up a small number of times. This sequence joins TRBV6-4 and TRBJ2-1; 14 bases line up with TRBD2. Per germline, CDR1 MRHNA and CDR2 SNTAGT. The V and J ends lost 6 bases and 6 bases, in that order; junction bases with no gene match: 4. The CDR3 has 15 residues. For the CDR3, the DNA is TGTGCCAGCAGCATGACTAGCGGGGGGGCCAATGAGCAGTTCTTC. It specifies CASSMTSGGANEQFF.

The CDR3 here is CASSLLARGGRYNEQFF. For the CDR3, the DNA is TGTGCCAGCAGCTTATTGGCCCGGGGGGGCCGGTACAATGAGCAGTTCTTC. The rearrangement uses TRBV7-8 and TRBJ2-1; TRBD2 agrees at 8 bases. From germline, CDR1 is SGHVS and CDR2 FQNEAQ. Trimming took 2 bases from V and 4 from J; bases not matched to a gene: 10. This CDR3 has 17 residues.

J is TRBJ1-1 and V is TRBV6-5; 7 bases line up with TRBD1. The CDR3 has 14 amino acids. In germline, CDR1 is MNHEY, CDR2 SVGAGI. Trimming cost V 2 bases and J 7 bases; bases outside gene matches: 7. CDR3 sequence reads: CASSYPGTANEAFF. The CDR3 DNA sequence: TGTGCCAGCAGTTACCCCGGGACAGCCAATGAAGCTTTCTTT.

The rearrangement uses TRBV11-2 and TRBJ1-5; D unclear. The CDR3 length is 15 residues. Germline CDR1 SGHAT, CDR2 FQNNGV. The ends were cut back, 1 base at V and 0 bases at J, with 7 bases in the middle. CDR3: CASSLGRYSNQPQHF. Written as DNA, the CDR3 is TGTGCCAGCAGCTTAGGGCGATATAGCAATCAGCCCCAGCATTTT.

The chain links TRBV5-1 to TRBJ2-7, with D perhaps matching TRBD2 (7 bases). The CDR3 covers 12 residues. Trimming took 4 bases from V and 6 from J, leaving 11 bases between them. Germline V lookup: CDR1 SGHRS, CDR2 YFSETQ. The chain's CDR3 is CASSLRGGEQYF. CDR3 nucleotides: TGCGCCAGCAGCCTGAGGGGGGGCGAGCAGTACTTC.